This is a list of T cell receptor beta chains from one sample in a study of T-cell memory formation after mild COVID-19. TCRdb re-called the 5' RACE reads through MiXCR, storing one row per CDR3 protein. The sample carries about 430,000 distinct CDR3 sequences, 20% to 25% recorded once. Sequencing was carried out using PBMCs or a T cell subset sorted from them (not recorded which). These receptors originate from an adult woman who had mild COVID-19 (a few samples of this study predate the infection). Cell type and time point are not known. Both conserved end residues are part of each CDR3. A D gene is named only where the DNA matches it firmly.

v_call,j_call,d_call,cdr3_aa
TRBV5-6,TRBJ2-4,-,CASSLDEAKNIQYF
TRBV2,TRBJ2-4,TRBD2,CASSADGGLAKNIQYF
TRBV7-8,TRBJ2-1,TRBD2,CASSELSGPLNEQFF
TRBV20-1,TRBJ2-1,-,CSAKRGQLGINEQFF
TRBV30,TRBJ2-1,-,CARGDTAYNEQFF
TRBV7-3,TRBJ2-2,-,CASTPSPTGELFF
TRBV9,TRBJ1-3,-,CASKESSGNTIYF
TRBV20-1,TRBJ1-1,-,CSARQGYTEAFF
TRBV7-6,TRBJ1-3,-,CASSPTPGDTIYF
TRBV4-1,TRBJ2-3,-,CASSKTSSGIDTQYF
TRBV20-1,TRBJ2-1,TRBD2,CSVASGRSSNEQFF
TRBV6-5,TRBJ2-5,-,CASSYSRGEPQETQYF
TRBV29-1,TRBJ2-3,-,CSVDRDSDTQYF
TRBV20-1,TRBJ1-5,-,CSARDRAVWHSNQPQHF
TRBV27,TRBJ2-2,TRBD2,CASRVLAGSTGELFF
TRBV11-1,TRBJ2-7,-,CASSLDRDEQYF
TRBV4-2,TRBJ2-7,-,CASSQGADFSYEQYF
TRBV5-8,TRBJ2-1,-,CASSIRNEQFF
TRBV15,TRBJ2-2,-,CATSRGSLLNTGELFF
TRBV7-9,TRBJ2-1,TRBD1,CASSSGRGPYNEQFF
TRBV7-9,TRBJ2-1,TRBD2,CASSLGSRASGSDEQFF
TRBV24-1,TRBJ2-1,TRBD1,CATSDPGQGWNEQFF
TRBV7-3,TRBJ2-1,TRBD1,CASSPQPRDRSNEQFF
TRBV7-3,TRBJ1-1,-,CASSLTSGMNTEAFF
TRBV18,TRBJ2-5,TRBD2,CASSPQAGETQYF
TRBV20-1,TRBJ2-1,-,CSASKHGGTGSEQFF
TRBV5-1,TRBJ2-3,-,CASSLRAESTDTQYF
TRBV6-5,TRBJ1-5,TRBD1,CASSYAGTVTNQPQHF
TRBV5-5,TRBJ2-2,TRBD2,CASSLGLAVNTGELFF
TRBV12-3/TRBV12-4,TRBJ2-2,TRBD1,CASRGTGDTGELFF
TRBV7-9,TRBJ1-3,-,CASSRLGSGNTIYF
TRBV6-5,TRBJ1-1,-,CASSAQQGAEAFF
TRBV7-8,TRBJ2-7,-,CASSLGARASYEQYF
TRBV7-2,TRBJ2-5,TRBD2,CASSFLRGGQETQYF
TRBV7-9,TRBJ1-1,-,CASSPSGSSAIEAFF
TRBV7-6,TRBJ2-1,-,CASSLGRGDWNNEQFF
TRBV2,TRBJ2-7,-,CASTHMPPRRVAYEQYF
TRBV3-1,TRBJ2-2,-,CASSLSTAGTNTGELFF
TRBV3-1,TRBJ2-1,-,CASSQEGHDEQFF
TRBV7-6,TRBJ2-7,-,CASSLAPTAAPDEQYF
TRBV12-3/TRBV12-4,TRBJ2-7,-,CASTLGPLSAYEQYF